This T cell receptor beta chain was retrieved from a study of shared clonotypes between healthy human individuals. Background on the study: Three plates were used per donor for CD4 naive, three for CD4 memory, two for CD8 naive and one for CD8 memory.

Study findings and constraints: Represented diversity (both genetic and exposure-history) was limited by the small number of donors.

A split of CD4+ cells into CD45RA+ naive and CD45RA-negative memory subsets was performed. Data came from immunoSEQ multiplex PCR; TCRdb stores just in-frame clones and leaves some out. The sample carries about 2.4 million clones, 93% recorded once. Regarding this clone: The target antigen is unknown.

Germline CDR1 SEHNR, CDR2 FQNEAQ (reference sequence). This CDR3 contains 14 residues. V was cut by 3 bases and J by 3 bases, with 11 bases left in between. This receptor was obtained from a man between 18 and 35 years old in good health. Some clones in this sample may be carry-over from other donors' samples. Sequenced material: naive CD4+ T cells from PBMCs. Subset indicated: CD45RA+ positively selected. The rearrangement joins TRBV7-9 to TRBJ1-1; no reliable D call. The CDR3 region is CASSFLGGDTEAFF. The CDR3, as DNA: TGTGCCAGCAGCTTCCTAGGTGGGGACACTGAAGCTTTCTTT.